This TCR beta chain was recovered during a study of T cells in Graves' hyperthyroidism and ophthalmopathy. Germline CDR1 reads MNHNS; CDR2 reads SASEGT. Trimming pared 6 bases from V and 6 bases from J, leaving 16 bases between. There are 14 residues in the CDR3. This clonotype was seen ten or more times. Researchers amplified the TCR beta CDR3 regions from RNA transcripts. The HTBI primer set was used in a first-round RT-PCR of the TCR CDR3. TCRdb ran MiXCR on the multiplex PCR reads and lists one entry per CDR3 protein. In the table there are roughly 130,000 distinct CDR3 sequences, 22% of which are singletons.

The V call is TRBV6-1, the J call TRBJ2-3, with D possibly being TRBD1 or TRBD2 (5 bases each). The receptor comes from a woman aged 45 to 65 with Graves' hyperthyroidism that later progressed to Graves' ophthalmopathy. Sequencing input: blood. The CDR3 coding sequence is TGTGCCAGCAGAAAGGAGGCAGGGTTGGATACGCAGTATTTT. It translates to CASRKEAGLDTQYF.